This TCR beta chain was captured in a study of T cell clones after liver transplantation. Study results and caveats: In 5 of 8 subjects, circulating graft-donor-reactive CD4 TCRbeta sequences fell significantly after transplant.

J was trimmed by 4 bases and V by 10 bases; bases with no gene match: 14. The V gene's germline CDR1 is MDHEN and CDR2 SYDVKM. The CDR3 is 15 residues long. Details on this clone: Its antigen is still unknown.

Measured with immunoSEQ multiplex PCR; TCRdb has only the in-frame clones, and not every one. The sample shows about 100,000 clones, 82% of them seen only once. The V and J genes are TRBV28 and TRBJ2-7; 9 bases line up with TRBD1. The TCR was taken from a human donor who received a liver transplant. This specimen consisted of CD4+ T cells from blood, obtained before liver transplant. The CDR3 loop is CATLPGTGRSYEQYF. Here the CDR3 DNA reads TGTGCCACCCTCCCGGGGACAGGGAGAAGTTACGAGCAGTACTTC.